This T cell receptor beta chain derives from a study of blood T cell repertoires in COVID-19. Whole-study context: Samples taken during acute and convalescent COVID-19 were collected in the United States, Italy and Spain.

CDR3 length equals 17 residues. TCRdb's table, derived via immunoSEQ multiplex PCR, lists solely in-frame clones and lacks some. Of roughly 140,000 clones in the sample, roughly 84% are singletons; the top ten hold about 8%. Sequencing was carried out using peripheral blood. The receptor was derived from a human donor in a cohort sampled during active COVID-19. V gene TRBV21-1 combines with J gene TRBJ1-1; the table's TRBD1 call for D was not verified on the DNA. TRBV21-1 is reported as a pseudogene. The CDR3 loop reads CASSQSRDRARNTEAFF. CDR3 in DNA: TGTGCCAGCAGTCAAAGCCGGGACAGGGCTAGGAACACTGAAGCTTTCTTT.